The TCR beta chain under discussion was sequenced for a study of technical replicates of blood from a few donors. The assay was immunoSEQ multiplex PCR, and TCRdb's table has in-frame clones only and misses some. Of approximately 70,000 clones listed, approximately 90% were seen once; the top ten hold 4.7%. In germline, CDR1 is SGDLS, CDR2 YYNGEE. V gave up 0 bases and J gave up 6 bases; unmatched junction bases: 6. This CDR3 has 15 amino acids. Sequencing used PBMCs. The source of this sequence is a human donor in good health. Some clones in this sample may be carry-over from other donors' samples. The chain is built from TRBV9 and TRBJ2-3; 8 nucleotides line up with TRBD2. CDR3 in DNA: TGTGCCAGCAGCGTAGGCGCGGGAGGCCCCGATACGCAGTATTTT. Its translation is CASSVGAGGPDTQYF.